This T cell receptor beta chain was sequenced in a study of cytomegalovirus exposure and HLA in healthy donors. About the study: A previous analysis identified around 120 million unique TCR beta sequences derived from around 180 million T cells. General study results and limits: V segments that were indistinguishable, TRBV6-2 and TRBV6-3 among them, were omitted from analysis. The authors listed over 150 TCR beta chains as cytomegalovirus-associated. In a later analysis, HLA-associated beta chains showed higher expansion and lower generation probabilities than comparable chains.

V was clipped by 7 bases and J by 5 bases; unmatched bases: 9. Germline CDR1 is MNHNS and CDR2 is SASEGT. CDR3 size: 15 residues. The PCR used 60 Vbeta and 13 Jbeta primers. Repertoires were generated with immunoSEQ multiplex PCR, while TCRdb's copy carries only in-frame clones and drops some. The sample has 70,000 or so clones. A note on this clone: The antigen is not known.

The chain carries TRBV6-1 and TRBJ2-5; 11 bases fit TRBD2. Material: PBMCs. The source of this sequence is a man between 40 and 49 years old in good health and CMV-seronegative. CDR3 protein: CASNLLAGGGETQYF. In DNA form, the CDR3 reads TGTGCCAGCAACCTTCTAGCGGGGGGTGGGGAGACCCAGTACTTC.